A selection of T cell receptor beta chains follows, all from one sample in a study of blood T cell repertoires in COVID-19. The protocol was immunoSEQ multiplex PCR, while the TCRdb copy is restricted to in-frame clones and leaves out a portion. The sample consists of roughly 100,000 clones, roughly nine tenths of them appearing once. Material for sequencing was peripheral blood. The receptor source for this set is a human donor in a cohort sampled during active COVID-19. CDR3s include the opening cysteine and the closing phenylalanine or tryptophan. D genes are given only for firm matches. Clone size is shown for a subset of rows, as once, few, many or a class of expanded clone.

TRBJ1-4	-	15	-	TRBV7-9	TGTGCCAGCAGCTTAGTCGGGGATCTAGGTGAAAAACTGTTTTTT	CASSLVGDLGEKLFF
TRBJ2-5	TRBD2	15	-	TRBV2	TGTGCCAGCAGTGGGACAGCGGGGGACCAAGAGACCCAGTACTTC	CASSGTAGDQETQYF
TRBJ1-5	-	13	-	TRBV6-5	TGTGCCAGCGTTAGCCAGAACCGTCAGCCCCAGCATTTT	CASVSQNRQPQHF
TRBJ1-4	-	14	-	TRBV6-5	-	CASILDSVNEKLFF
TRBJ2-7	TRBD1	15	-	TRBV5-1	TGCGCCAGCAGCTCCTCGTCCGGACAGGGTAACGAGCAGTACTTC	CASSSSSGQGNEQYF
TRBJ2-2	-	14	-	TRBV5-1	TGCGCCAGCAGTATCGGGGCGAACACCGGGGAGCTGTTTTTT	CASSIGANTGELFF
TRBJ2-1	-	14	-	TRBV6-1	TGTGCCAGCAGTGAGGGGGCTACCTACAATGAGCAGTTCTTC	CASSEGATYNEQFF
TRBJ1-1	TRBD1	15	-	TRBV3-1/TRBV3-2	TGTGCCAGCAGCCCAACCAGGGGGCCGAACACTGAAGCTTTCTTT	CASSPTRGPNTEAFF
TRBJ1-1	-	15	-	TRBV18	TGTGCCAGCTCACCACTCGGTTCTTCGGACACTGAAGCTTTCTTT	CASSPLGSSDTEAFF
TRBJ1-2	-	15	-	TRBV19	TGTGCCAGTAGTCAAGGTTACAGCTTTAACTATGGCTACACCTTC	CASSQGYSFNYGYTF
TRBJ1-2	-	15	few	TRBV7-3	TGTGCCAGCAGCCCATGGGCAGGGACTAACTATGGCTACACCTTC	CASSPWAGTNYGYTF
TRBJ2-1	-	15	few	TRBV10-2	TGCGCCAGCAGCCCCGGGACTCCTTCCTACAATGAGCAGTTCTTC	CASSPGTPSYNEQFF
TRBJ1-6	-	14	once	TRBV10-3	TGTGCCATCAATTCCAGGGGCCTCCGATCACCCCTCCACTTT	CAINSRGLRSPLHF
TRBJ2-1	-	16	-	TRBV11-2	TGTGCCAGCAGTCCAATTCGGGGGAGCTCCTACAATGAGCAGTTCTTC	CASSPIRGSSYNEQFF
TRBJ2-1	TRBD2	16	-	TRBV5-4	TGTGCCAGCAGCTTGGGAAGCGGGAGTAGCTACAATGAGCAGTTCTTC	CASSLGSGSSYNEQFF
TRBJ2-7	-	15	-	TRBV11-1	TGTGCCAGCAGCCCTCGGACACCTCCCTCCTACGAGCAGTACTTC	CASSPRTPPSYEQYF
TRBJ1-4	-	15	-	TRBV21-1	TGTGCCAGCAGGCAAAATTTAGGGGTTCGAGAAAAACTGTTTTTT	CASRQNLGVREKLFF
TRBJ2-7	TRBD2	14	-	TRBV5-4	TGTGCCAGCAGCATCTCTAGCGGTAACTACGAGCAGTACTTC	CASSISSGNYEQYF
TRBJ2-7	TRBD2	14	-	TRBV9	TGTGCCAGCAGCAAGGGACTAGCGGGAGCCGAGCAGTACTTC	CASSKGLAGAEQYF
TRBJ2-5	-	14	-	TRBV5-1	TGCGCCAGCAGCTTGGCCCGTATCCAAGAGACCCAGTACTTC	CASSLARIQETQYF
TRBJ2-7	-	22	once	TRBV21-1	TGTGCCAGCAGCAAAGACTATCCTTTAGTCCGTCGGCCGCCTGGTCTCCCCTACGAGCAGTACTTC	CASSKDYPLVRRPPGLPYEQYF
TRBJ2-1	TRBD2	15	-	TRBV10-2	TGCGCCACCATCGTGACTTCGGGACTAGTCAATGAGCAGTTCTTC	CATIVTSGLVNEQFF
TRBJ2-2	TRBD2	17	-	TRBV14	TGTGCCAGCAGCCCGGGACTAGCGGGGGCGAACACCGGGGAGCTGTTTTTT	CASSPGLAGANTGELFF
TRBJ1-5	-	16	-	TRBV28	TGTGCCAGCAGTTTGGAGAGGCAGGCGGGAAATCAGCCCCAGCATTTT	CASSLERQAGNQPQHF
TRBJ2-7	TRBD2	14	-	TRBV19	TGTGCCAGTAGTCCTAGCGGGAGTAGCTACGAGCAGTACTTC	CASSPSGSSYEQYF
TRBJ2-3	-	14	-	TRBV7-2	TGTGCCAGCAGCTTAGGACTACCCCCAGATACGCAGTATTTT	CASSLGLPPDTQYF
TRBJ2-5	-	16	-	TRBV27	TGTGCCAGCAGTATGGGAGGGGGATGGGTACAAGAGACCCAGTACTTC	CASSMGGGWVQETQYF
TRBJ2-5	TRBD2	14	-	TRBV27	TGTGCCAGCAGCCCGACTAGCCGTGGCGAGACCCAGTACTTC	CASSPTSRGETQYF
TRBJ2-2	TRBD2	19	-	TRBV27	TGTGCCAGCAGTTTAATACCCGGACTAGCGGGAGATCCCACCGGGGAGCTGTTTTTT	CASSLIPGLAGDPTGELFF
TRBJ1-5	TRBD1	16	-	TRBV28	TGTGCCAGCAGTCCACTGACAGGGGATAGCAATCAGCCCCAGCATTTT	CASSPLTGDSNQPQHF
TRBJ2-7	TRBD1	12	-	TRBV30	TGTGCCGGTCGGACAGGGATCTACGAGCAGTACTTC	CAGRTGIYEQYF
TRBJ2-3	TRBD2	13	-	TRBV6-4	TGTGCCAGCAGTGACTCCCGGGGGGGGACGCAGTATTTT	CASSDSRGGTQYF
TRBJ2-3	-	13	-	TRBV3-1/TRBV3-2	TGTGCCAGCAGCCCCTCAGGCACAGATACGCAGTATTTT	CASSPSGTDTQYF
TRBJ2-6	-	16	once	TRBV19	TGTGCCAGTAGTATATGGGGGCCCTCTGGGGCCAACGTCCTGACTTTC	CASSIWGPSGANVLTF
TRBJ2-7	TRBD1	14	few	TRBV3-1/TRBV3-2	TGTGCCAGCAGCCGACAGGGGGCGTACTACGAGCAGTACTTC	CASSRQGAYYEQYF
TRBJ1-2	TRBD1	15	-	TRBV5-5	TGTGCCAGCAGCTCGTTACAGGGGCGGTCTAGAGGCTACACCTTC	CASSSLQGRSRGYTF
TRBJ1-2	-	15	-	TRBV4-1	TGCGCCAGCAGCCAAGCGTGGGGAGCGGCCTATGGCTACACCTTC	CASSQAWGAAYGYTF
TRBJ2-1	TRBD2	18	-	TRBV6-1	TGTGCCAGCAGTGAAGAACAGGAGGCGGGAGGGACCTACAATGAGCAGTTCTTC	CASSEEQEAGGTYNEQFF
TRBJ2-1	-	16	-	TRBV7-8	TGTGCCAGCAGCTTAACCTTACTAGGGCGAGGCAATGAGCAGTTCTTC	CASSLTLLGRGNEQFF
TRBJ2-5	-	13	once	TRBV3-1/TRBV3-2	TGTGCCAGCAGTCAGGGTCGCCAAGAGACCCAGTACTTC	CASSQGRQETQYF
TRBJ2-6	-	15	once	TRBV27	TGTGCCAGCAGTTTTGAGGGGGCTGGGGCCAACGTCCTGACTTTC	CASSFEGAGANVLTF
TRBJ2-5	TRBD1	14	-	TRBV10-3	TGTGCCATCAGGGGGACAGACAATCGCCAGACCCAGTACTTC	CAIRGTDNRQTQYF
TRBJ1-4	-	15	-	TRBV28	TGTGCCAGCAGCCCGCCGCCTCGACAAAATGAAAAACTGTTTTTT	CASSPPPRQNEKLFF
TRBJ1-2	TRBD1	14	-	TRBV27	TGTGCCAGCAGTATCTACAGGGGGGTCGGTGGCTACACCTTC	CASSIYRGVGGYTF
TRBJ1-1	TRBD1	14	medium-sized	TRBV6-6	TGTGCCAGCAGTCCGCGGGACAGGGACACTGAAGCTTTCTTT	CASSPRDRDTEAFF
TRBJ1-5	-	17	once	TRBV4-1	TGCGCCAGCAGCCCCGGTGACAGCTCCCATAGCAATCAGCCCCAGCATTTT	CASSPGDSSHSNQPQHF
TRBJ2-3	-	15	-	TRBV7-3	TGTGCCAGCAGCTTAACTTCCGGGAGCACAGATACGCAGTATTTT	CASSLTSGSTDTQYF
TRBJ2-3	-	16	-	TRBV5-6	TGTGCCAGCAGCCCCGTAGGGGGAGGGGTAACAGATACGCAGTATTTT	CASSPVGGGVTDTQYF
TRBJ1-3	-	17	-	TRBV29-1	TGCAGCGCCGGGGGAGGGGTAAGCAGCCCCTCTGGAAACACCATATATTTT	CSAGGGVSSPSGNTIYF
TRBJ2-5	-	16	-	TRBV28	TGTGCCAGCAGTCCCAGGGTCTACAGGGAACGAGAGACCCAGTACTTC	CASSPRVYRERETQYF
TRBJ1-1	-	15	once	TRBV30	TGTGCCTGGAGCCTACCGGGACAAGAGAACACTGAAGCTTTCTTT	CAWSLPGQENTEAFF
TRBJ1-1	TRBD1	15	-	TRBV28	TGTGCCAGCAGTTCGAATACAGGGGGCCAAGCTGAAGCTTTCTTT	CASSSNTGGQAEAFF
TRBJ2-1	TRBD2	15	-	TRBV7-3	TGTGCCAGCAGCCCGACTAGCGAAAGCTACAATGAGCAGTTCTTC	CASSPTSESYNEQFF
TRBJ1-1	-	13	-	TRBV5-4	TGTGCCACTCTCCGGGGTAGAGATACTGAAGCTTTCTTT	CATLRGRDTEAFF